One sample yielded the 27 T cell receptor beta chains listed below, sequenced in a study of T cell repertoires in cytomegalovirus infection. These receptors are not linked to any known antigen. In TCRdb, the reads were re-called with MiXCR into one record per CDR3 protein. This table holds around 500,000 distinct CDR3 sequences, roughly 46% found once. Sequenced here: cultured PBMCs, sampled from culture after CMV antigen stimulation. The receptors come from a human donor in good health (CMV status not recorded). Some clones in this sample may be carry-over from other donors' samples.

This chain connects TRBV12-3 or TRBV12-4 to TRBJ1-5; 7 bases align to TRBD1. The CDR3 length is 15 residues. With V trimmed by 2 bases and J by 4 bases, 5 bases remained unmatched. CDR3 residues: CASSLWDRPNQPQHF. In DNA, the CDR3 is TGTGCCAGCAGTTTATGGGACAGACCTAATCAGCCCCAGCATTTT.

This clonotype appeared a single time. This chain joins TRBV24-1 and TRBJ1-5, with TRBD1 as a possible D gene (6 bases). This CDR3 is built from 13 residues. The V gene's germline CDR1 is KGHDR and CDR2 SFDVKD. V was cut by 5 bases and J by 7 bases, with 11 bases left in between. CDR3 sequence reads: CATSGGGPQPQHF. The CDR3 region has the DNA TGTGCCACCAGTGGGGGGGGCCCCCAGCCCCAGCATTTT.

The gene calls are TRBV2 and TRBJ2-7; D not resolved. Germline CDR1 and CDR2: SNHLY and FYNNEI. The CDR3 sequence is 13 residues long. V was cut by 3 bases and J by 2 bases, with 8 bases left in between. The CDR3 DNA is TGTGCCAGCAGTGAGGGCAGTCCCTACGAGCAGTACTTC. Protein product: CASSEGSPYEQYF.

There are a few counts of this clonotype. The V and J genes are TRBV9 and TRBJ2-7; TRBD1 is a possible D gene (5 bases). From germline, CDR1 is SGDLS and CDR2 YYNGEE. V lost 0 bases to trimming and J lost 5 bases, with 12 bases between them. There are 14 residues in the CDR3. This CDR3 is CASSVGQRLNEQYF. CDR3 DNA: TGTGCCAGCAGCGTAGGACAGCGTTTGAACGAGCAGTACTTC.

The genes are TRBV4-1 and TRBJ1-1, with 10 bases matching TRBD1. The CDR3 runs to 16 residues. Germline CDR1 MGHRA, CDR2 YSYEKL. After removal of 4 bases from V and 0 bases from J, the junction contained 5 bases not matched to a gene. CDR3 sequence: CASSLRTGGLNTEAFF. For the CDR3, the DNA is TGCGCCAGCAGCCTTCGGACAGGGGGTTTGAACACTGAAGCTTTCTTT.

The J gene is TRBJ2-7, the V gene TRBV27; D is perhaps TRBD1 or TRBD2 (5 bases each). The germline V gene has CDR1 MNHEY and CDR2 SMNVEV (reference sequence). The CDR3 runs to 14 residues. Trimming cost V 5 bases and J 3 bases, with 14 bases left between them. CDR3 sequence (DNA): TGTGCCAGCAGTCGAGCGTGGGGGATCTACGAGCAGTACTTC. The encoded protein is CASSRAWGIYEQYF.

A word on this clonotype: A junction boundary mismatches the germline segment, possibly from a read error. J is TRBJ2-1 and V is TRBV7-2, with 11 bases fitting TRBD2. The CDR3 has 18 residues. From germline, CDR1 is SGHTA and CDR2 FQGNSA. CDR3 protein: CASSLVAGGAKSYIEQFF. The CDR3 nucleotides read TGTGCCAGCAGCTTAGTAGCGGGAGGGGCAAAATCCTACATTGAGCAGTTCTTC.

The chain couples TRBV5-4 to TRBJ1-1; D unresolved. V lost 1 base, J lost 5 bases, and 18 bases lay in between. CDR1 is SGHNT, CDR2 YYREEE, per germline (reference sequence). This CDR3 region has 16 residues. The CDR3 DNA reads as TGTGCCAGCAGCTTGATCGGGGATGGTGAAGCGACTGAAGCTTTCTTT. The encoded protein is CASSLIGDGEATEAFF.

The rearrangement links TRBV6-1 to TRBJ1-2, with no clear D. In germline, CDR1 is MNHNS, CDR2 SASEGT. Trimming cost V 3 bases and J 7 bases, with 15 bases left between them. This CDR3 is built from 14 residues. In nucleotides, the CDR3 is TGTGCCAGCAGTGATGAGTGGGTCTGGGGTGGCTACACCTTC. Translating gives CASSDEWVWGGYTF.

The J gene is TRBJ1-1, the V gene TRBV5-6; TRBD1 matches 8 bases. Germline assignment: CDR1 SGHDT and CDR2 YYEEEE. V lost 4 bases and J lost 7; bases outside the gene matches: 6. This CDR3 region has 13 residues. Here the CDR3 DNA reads TGTGCCAGCAGCGGCTGGACAGGGCATGAAGCTTTCTTT. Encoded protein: CASSGWTGHEAFF.

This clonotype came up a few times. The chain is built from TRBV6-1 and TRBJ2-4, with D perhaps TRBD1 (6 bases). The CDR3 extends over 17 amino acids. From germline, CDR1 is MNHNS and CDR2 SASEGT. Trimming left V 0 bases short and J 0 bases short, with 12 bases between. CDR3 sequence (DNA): TGTGCCAGCAGTGAAGCGGGACACATCCTAGCCAAAAACATTCAGTACTTC. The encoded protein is CASSEAGHILAKNIQYF.

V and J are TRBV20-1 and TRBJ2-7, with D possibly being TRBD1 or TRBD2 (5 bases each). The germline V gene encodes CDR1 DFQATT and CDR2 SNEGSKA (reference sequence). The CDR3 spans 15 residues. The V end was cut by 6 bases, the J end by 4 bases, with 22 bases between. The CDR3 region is CSAPGFFGVSYEQYF. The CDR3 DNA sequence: TGCAGTGCCCCAGGGTTCTTCGGGGTTTCTTACGAGCAGTACTTC.

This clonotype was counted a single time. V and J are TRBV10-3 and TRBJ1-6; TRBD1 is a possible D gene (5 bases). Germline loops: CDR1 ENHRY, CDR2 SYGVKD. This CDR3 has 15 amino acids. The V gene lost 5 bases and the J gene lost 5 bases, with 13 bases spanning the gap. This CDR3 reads CAISNRTPNNSPLHF. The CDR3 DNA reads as TGTGCCATCAGTAACCGGACACCTAATAATTCACCCCTCCACTTT.

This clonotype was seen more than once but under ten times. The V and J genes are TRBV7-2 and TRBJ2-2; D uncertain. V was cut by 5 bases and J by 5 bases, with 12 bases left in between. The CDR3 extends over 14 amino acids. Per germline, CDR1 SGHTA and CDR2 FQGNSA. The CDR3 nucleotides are TGTGCCAGCAGCCCGCAACCAGAAACCGGGGAGCTGTTTTTT. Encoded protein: CASSPQPETGELFF. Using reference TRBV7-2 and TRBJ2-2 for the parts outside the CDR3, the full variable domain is GAGVSQSPSNKVTEKGKDVELRCDPISGHTALYWYRQSLGQGLEFLIYFQGNSAPDKSGLPSDRFSAERTGGSVSTLTIQRTQQEDSAVYLCASSPQPETGELFFGEGSRLTVL.

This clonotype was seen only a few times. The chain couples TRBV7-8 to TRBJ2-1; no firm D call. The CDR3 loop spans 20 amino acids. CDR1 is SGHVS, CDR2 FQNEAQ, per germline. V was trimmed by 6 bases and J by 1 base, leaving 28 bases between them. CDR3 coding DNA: TGTGCCAGCAGTCTAGGGTATCGTAGGTCTGCCAGATTATCCTACAATGAGCAGTTCTTC. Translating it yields CASSLGYRRSARLSYNEQFF.

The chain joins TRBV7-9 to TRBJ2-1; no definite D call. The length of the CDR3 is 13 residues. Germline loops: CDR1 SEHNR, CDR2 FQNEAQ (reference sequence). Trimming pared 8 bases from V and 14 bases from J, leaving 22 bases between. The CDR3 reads CASDSPRPLVKFF. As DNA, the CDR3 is TGTGCCAGCGACTCCCCCCGGCCCTTGGTTAAGTTCTTC.

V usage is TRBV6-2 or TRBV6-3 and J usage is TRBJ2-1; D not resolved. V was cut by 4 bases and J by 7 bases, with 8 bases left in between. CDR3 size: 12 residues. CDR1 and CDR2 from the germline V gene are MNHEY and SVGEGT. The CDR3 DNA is TGTGCCAGCAGTTCTTTCGGGAATGAGCAGTTCTTC. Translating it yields CASSSFGNEQFF.

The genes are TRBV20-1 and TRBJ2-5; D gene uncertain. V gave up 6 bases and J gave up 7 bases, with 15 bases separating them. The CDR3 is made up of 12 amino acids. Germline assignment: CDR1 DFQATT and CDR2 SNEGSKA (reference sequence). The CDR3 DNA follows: TGCAGTGCGCCGGTCCCCTCCGGGACCCAGTACTTC. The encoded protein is CSAPVPSGTQYF.

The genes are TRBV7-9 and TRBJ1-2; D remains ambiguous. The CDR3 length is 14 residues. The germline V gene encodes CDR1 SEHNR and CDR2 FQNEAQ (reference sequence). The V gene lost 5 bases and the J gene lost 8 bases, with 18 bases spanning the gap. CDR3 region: CASSPSEPGGGYTF. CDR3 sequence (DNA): TGTGCCAGCAGCCCCTCGGAGCCTGGTGGAGGCTACACCTTC.

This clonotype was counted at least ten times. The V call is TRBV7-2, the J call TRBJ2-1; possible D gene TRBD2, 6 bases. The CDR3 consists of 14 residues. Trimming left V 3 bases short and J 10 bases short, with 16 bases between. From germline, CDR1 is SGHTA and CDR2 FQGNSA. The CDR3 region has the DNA TGTGCCAGCAGCTTCTACTCCCGGGACTCCGAGCAGTTCTTC. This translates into CASSFYSRDSEQFF.

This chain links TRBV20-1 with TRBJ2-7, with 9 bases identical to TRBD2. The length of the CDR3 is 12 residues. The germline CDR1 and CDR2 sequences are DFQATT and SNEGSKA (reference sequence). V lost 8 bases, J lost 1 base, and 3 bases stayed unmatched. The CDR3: CSTTSGSYEQYF. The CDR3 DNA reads TGCAGTACGACTAGCGGATCCTACGAGCAGTACTTC.

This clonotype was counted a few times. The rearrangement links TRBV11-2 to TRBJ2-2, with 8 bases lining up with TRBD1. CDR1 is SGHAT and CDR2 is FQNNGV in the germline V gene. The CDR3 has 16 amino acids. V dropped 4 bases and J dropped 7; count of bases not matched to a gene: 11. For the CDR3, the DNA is TGTGCCAGCAGCTCTTCCGGGGCAGGGGGCATCGGGGAGCTGTTTTTT. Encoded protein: CASSSSGAGGIGELFF. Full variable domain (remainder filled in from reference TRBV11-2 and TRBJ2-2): EAGVAQSPRYKIIEKRQSVAFWCNPISGHATLYWYQQILGQGPKLLIQFQNNGVVDDSQLPKDRFSAERLKGVDSTLKIQPAKLEDSAVYLCASSSSGAGGIGELFFGEGSRLTVL.

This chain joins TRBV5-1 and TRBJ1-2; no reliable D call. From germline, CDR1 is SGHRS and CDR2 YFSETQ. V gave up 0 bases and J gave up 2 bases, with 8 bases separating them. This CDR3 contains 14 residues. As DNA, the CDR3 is TGCGCCAGCAGCTTGGTAGGGCAGAACTATGGCTACACCTTC. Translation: CASSLVGQNYGYTF.

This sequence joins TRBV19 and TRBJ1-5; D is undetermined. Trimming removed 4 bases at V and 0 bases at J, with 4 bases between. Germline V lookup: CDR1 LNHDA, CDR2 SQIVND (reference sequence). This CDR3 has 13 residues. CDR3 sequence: CASSRISNQPQHF. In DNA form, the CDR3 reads TGTGCCAGTAGTAGGATTAGCAATCAGCCCCAGCATTTT.

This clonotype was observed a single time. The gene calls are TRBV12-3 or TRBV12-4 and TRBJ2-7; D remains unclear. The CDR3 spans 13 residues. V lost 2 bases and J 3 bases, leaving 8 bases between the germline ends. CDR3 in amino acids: CASSLKADYEQYF. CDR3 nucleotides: TGTGCCAGCAGTTTAAAGGCAGACTACGAGCAGTACTTC.

The CDR3 nucleotides read TGTGCCAGCAGTCCCCGGTCGGCTGGGGCCAACGTCCTGACTTTC. Translation: CASSPRSAGANVLTF. V gene TRBV28 combines with J gene TRBJ2-6; no definite D call. The CDR3 loop spans 15 amino acids. The V end lost 5 bases, the J end lost 2 bases, and 10 bases lay between the germline ends. Per the germline V gene, CDR1 is MDHEN and CDR2 is SYDVKM.

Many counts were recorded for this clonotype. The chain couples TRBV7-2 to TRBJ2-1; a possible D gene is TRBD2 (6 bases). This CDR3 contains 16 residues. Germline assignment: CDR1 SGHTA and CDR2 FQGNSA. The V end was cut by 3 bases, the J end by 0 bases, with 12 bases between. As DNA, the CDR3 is TGTGCCAGCAGCTTGAGCGGGCCCCGCTCCTACAATGAGCAGTTCTTC. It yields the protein CASSLSGPRSYNEQFF.